This T cell receptor (beta chain) was obtained from a study of PD-1 blockade in classical Hodgkin lymphoma. The assay was immunoSEQ multiplex PCR, and TCRdb's table has in-frame clones only and misses some. Of almost 85,000 clones detected, roughly 90% appear once; the ten largest clones hold approximately 22%. The V and J ends lost 6 bases and 1 base respectively, with 18 bases between them. CDR1 is SGHAT, CDR2 FQNNGV, per germline. This CDR3 spans 17 amino acids. Relapses following autologous stem cell transplantation were seen in all patients, with brentuximab vedotin exposure varying. The study recorded best responses of complete response, partial response or progressive disease.

This specimen was peripheral blood mononuclear cells (PBMCs), taken at baseline. The V call is TRBV11-2, the J call TRBJ2-2; the D gene could be TRBD1 or TRBD2 (5 bases each). This clonotype was obtained from a human donor with classical Hodgkin lymphoma. The CDR3 DNA reads as TGTGCCAGCAGATTTGTACCGGGACGGAAGAACACCGGGGAGCTGTTTTTT. This sequence encodes CASRFVPGRKNTGELFF. The variable domain in full, with the rest retrieved from reference TRBV11-2 and TRBJ2-2, is EAGVAQSPRYKIIEKRQSVAFWCNPISGHATLYWYQQILGQGPKLLIQFQNNGVVDDSQLPKDRFSAERLKGVDSTLKIQPAKLEDSAVYLCASRFVPGRKNTGELFFGEGSRLTVL.